This T cell receptor beta chain was recorded in a study of T-cell memory formation after mild COVID-19. Study results and limitations: Mostly located in CM and EM were contracting CD4+ clones, with contracting CD8+ clones located in EMRA.

V was cut by 3 bases and J by 4 bases, with 16 bases left in between. This CDR3 has 16 amino acids. Using constant-segment primers, 5'RACE produced TCR alpha and TCR beta cDNA libraries carrying sample barcodes and UMIs. MiXCR, applied by TCRdb to the 5' RACE reads, yields one record per CDR3 protein. The data contain some 150,000 distinct CDR3 sequences, 6% of them singletons. This clonotype was seen a few times. Its specificity is unknown. Sequencing was done on a sample of PBMCs or a T cell subset sorted from them (not recorded which). The receptor was isolated from an adult woman who had mild COVID-19 (a few samples of this study predate the infection). Cell type and time point are not known. The chain combines TRBV12-3 or TRBV12-4 with TRBJ2-1; D is possibly TRBD1 or TRBD2 (6 bases each). The CDR3 loop is CASSFIRGRVYNEQFF. CDR3 DNA: TGTGCCAGCAGTTTTATCCGGGGGCGAGTATACAATGAGCAGTTCTTC.